This T cell receptor (beta chain) comes out of a study of T cell responses to AZD1222 COVID-19 vaccine. Profiling relied on immunoSEQ multiplex PCR, and the TCRdb table lists in-frame clones only, not all of them. This sample yields about 69,000 clones, of which approximately 90% are seen a single time; under 3% belongs to the top ten. This clone was counted only a few times. As yet, its antigen is unknown. At the DNA level, this CDR3 is encoded by other sequences in the same sample as well. Study results and caveats: Most donors were white British and more were female, and clonal diversity was possibly underestimated. Baseline serostatus was positive in only a handful of AZD1222 recipients.

Germline loops: CDR1 MNHEY, CDR2 SMNVEV (reference sequence). The CDR3 is 21 residues long. The junction had 20 bases not matched to a gene; V was cut back by 0 bases and J by 0 bases. The source of this sequence is an adult in good health. Sequencing was performed on peripheral blood, taken on day 0 of AZD1222 vaccination. The rearrangement joins TRBV27 to TRBJ2-7; 7 nucleotides line up with TRBD1. The CDR3 loop is CASSLSILHDRDPSLSYEQYF. DNA for the CDR3: TGTGCCAGCAGTTTATCTATTTTACACGACAGGGACCCCTCTCTCTCCTACGAGCAGTACTTC.